This record looks at one T cell receptor beta chain sequence and its context. Repertoires were generated with immunoSEQ multiplex PCR, while TCRdb's copy carries only in-frame clones and drops some. The table shows approximately 120,000 clones, with around 94% occurring only once. The data are from a study of control samples from healthy donors and cancer patients. V lost 0 bases and J 4 bases, leaving 12 bases between the germline ends. The length of the CDR3 is 15 residues. The germline V gene has CDR1 SGHNT and CDR2 YENEEA. The rearrangement uses TRBV11-3 and TRBJ2-5, with a possible D match to TRBD2 (7 bases). Specimen: PBMCs. The TCR sequence derives from an elderly man with head and neck cancer. In nucleotides, the CDR3 is TGTGCCAGCAGCTTAGAGGGGGGGCAGGGAGAGACCCAGTACTTC. This encodes CASSLEGGQGETQYF.